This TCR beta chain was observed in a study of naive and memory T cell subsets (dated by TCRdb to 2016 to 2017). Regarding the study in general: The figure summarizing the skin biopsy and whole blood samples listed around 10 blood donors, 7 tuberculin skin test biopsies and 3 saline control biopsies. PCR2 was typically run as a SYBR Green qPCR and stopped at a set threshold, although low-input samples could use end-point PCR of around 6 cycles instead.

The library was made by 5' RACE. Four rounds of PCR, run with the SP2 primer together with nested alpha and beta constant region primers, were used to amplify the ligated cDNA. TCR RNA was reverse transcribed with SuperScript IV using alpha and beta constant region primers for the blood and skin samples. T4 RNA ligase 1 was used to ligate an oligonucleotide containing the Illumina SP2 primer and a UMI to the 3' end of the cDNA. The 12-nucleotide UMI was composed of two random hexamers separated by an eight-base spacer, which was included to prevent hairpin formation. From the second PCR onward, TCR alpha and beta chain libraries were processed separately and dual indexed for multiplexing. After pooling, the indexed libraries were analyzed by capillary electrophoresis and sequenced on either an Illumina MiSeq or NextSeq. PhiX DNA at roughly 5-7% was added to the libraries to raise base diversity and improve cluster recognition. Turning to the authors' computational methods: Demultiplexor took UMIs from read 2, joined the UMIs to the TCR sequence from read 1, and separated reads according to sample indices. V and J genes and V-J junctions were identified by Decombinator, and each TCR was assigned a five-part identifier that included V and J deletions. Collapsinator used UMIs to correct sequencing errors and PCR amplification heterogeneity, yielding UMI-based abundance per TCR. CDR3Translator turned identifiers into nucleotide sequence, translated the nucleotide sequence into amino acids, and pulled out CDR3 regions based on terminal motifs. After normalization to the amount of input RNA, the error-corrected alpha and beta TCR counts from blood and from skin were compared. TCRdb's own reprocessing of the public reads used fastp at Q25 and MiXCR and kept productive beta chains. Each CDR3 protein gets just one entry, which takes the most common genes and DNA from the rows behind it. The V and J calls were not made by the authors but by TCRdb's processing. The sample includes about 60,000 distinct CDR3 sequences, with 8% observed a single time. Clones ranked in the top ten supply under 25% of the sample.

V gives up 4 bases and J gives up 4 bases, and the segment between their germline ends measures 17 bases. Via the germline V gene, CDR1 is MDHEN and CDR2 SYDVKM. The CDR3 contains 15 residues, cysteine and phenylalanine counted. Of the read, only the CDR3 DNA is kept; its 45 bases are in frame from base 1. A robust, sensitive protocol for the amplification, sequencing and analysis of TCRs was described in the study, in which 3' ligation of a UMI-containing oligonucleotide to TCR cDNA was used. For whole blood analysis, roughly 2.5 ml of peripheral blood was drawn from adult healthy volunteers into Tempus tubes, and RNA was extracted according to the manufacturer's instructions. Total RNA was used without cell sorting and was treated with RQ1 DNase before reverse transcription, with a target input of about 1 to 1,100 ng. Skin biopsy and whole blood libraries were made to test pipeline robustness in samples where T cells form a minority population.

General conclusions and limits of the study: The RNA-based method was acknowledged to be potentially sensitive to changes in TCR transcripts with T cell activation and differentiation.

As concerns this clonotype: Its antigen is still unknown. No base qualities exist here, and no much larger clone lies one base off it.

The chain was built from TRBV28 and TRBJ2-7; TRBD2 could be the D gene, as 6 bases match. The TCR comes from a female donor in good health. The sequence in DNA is TGTGCCAGCAGTTCGCCGGGACTGGTAGCTTACGAGCAGTACTTC. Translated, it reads CASSSPGLVAYEQYF.